These 9 T cell receptor beta chains came from one sample sequenced in a study of blood T cells in healthy people across ages. Through a sample-barcoded 5' primer and a J-beta primer mix, a second PCR was run for 7 to 11 cycles. TCRdb re-derived calls from the 5' RACE reads in MiXCR, one entry per CDR3 protein. This sample carries 700,000 or so distinct CDR3 sequences, approximately 40% of them seen once, and the ten largest clones take 30%. Sequencing was carried out using blood. Every receptor here comes from a man older than 75 in good health.

The J gene is TRBJ2-5, the V gene TRBV6-2 or TRBV6-3; D is perhaps TRBD1 or TRBD2 (5 bases each). V dropped 0 bases and J dropped 5 bases, with 10 bases sitting between them. Per the germline V gene, CDR1 is MNHEY and CDR2 is SVGEGT. This CDR3 has 14 amino acids. For the CDR3, the DNA is TGTGCCAGCAGTTACTCGATCCGGGGCGAGACCCAGTACTTC. This gives the protein CASSYSIRGETQYF.

This chain uses TRBV18 with TRBJ2-4; 7 nucleotides match TRBD2. The closer fit of TRBJ2-7 to the DNA end suggests the J call may be wrong. The CDR3 has 16 residues. The germline V gene has CDR1 KGHSH and CDR2 LQKENI. The CDR3 bases are TGTGCCAGCTCACCACCGGTGTGGGGGGGAGTTTACGAGCAGTACTTC. The encoded protein is CASSPPVWGGVYEQYF.

The sample holds many counts of this clonotype. The rearrangement uses TRBV28 and TRBJ2-3; 7 positions match TRBD2. Germline V gene data show CDR1 as MDHEN and CDR2 as SYDVKM. CDR3 length: 14 amino acids. V gave up 3 bases and J gave up 1 base; unmatched junction bases: 1. In DNA, the CDR3 is TGTGCCAGCAGTTTTCTAGCGGGCACAGATACGCAGTATTTT. As protein: CASSFLAGTDTQYF.

There are a few counts of this clonotype. This chain connects TRBV7-3 to TRBJ1-1, with D possibly matching TRBD1 (5 bases). Germline V gene lookup returns CDR1 SGHTA and CDR2 FQGTGA. V was cut by 4 bases and J by 8 bases, with 14 bases left in between. The CDR3 is 13 amino acids. The CDR3 loop reads CASSSPTDKEAFF. The CDR3 nucleotides read TGTGCCAGCAGCTCTCCGACAGACAAGGAAGCTTTCTTT. Complete variable domain (other parts from reference TRBV7-3 and TRBJ1-1): GAGVSQTPSNKVTEKGKYVELRCDPISGHTALYWYRQSLGQGPEFLIYFQGTGAADDSGLPNDRFFAVRPEGSVSTLKIQRTERGDSAVYLCASSSPTDKEAFFGQGTRLTVV.

The chain has TRBV4-3 and TRBJ2-5, with 11 bases aligning to TRBD2. The germline CDR1 and CDR2 sequences are LGHNA and YSLEER. Trimming at V came to 4 bases and at J to 11 bases, leaving 12 bases not matched to a gene. The CDR3 consists of 15 residues. The chain's CDR3 is CASSPPSGGNNEQYF. CDR3 DNA: TGCGCCAGCAGCCCGCCTAGCGGGGGGAACAATGAGCAGTACTTC.

This clonotype has only a few counts. The genes are TRBV27 and TRBJ1-2; D is ambiguous. The CDR3 extends over 14 amino acids. Germline lookup yields CDR1 MNHEY and CDR2 SMNVEV (reference sequence). With 6 bases removed from V and 0 bases from J, the gap between germline ends came to 11 bases. The CDR3 spells CASSLSGPNYGYTF. In nucleotides, the CDR3 is TGTGCCAGCAGCTTAAGCGGGCCTAACTATGGCTACACCTTC.

The rearrangement links TRBV20-1 to TRBJ2-7; TRBD2 matches 11 bases. The CDR3 is 15 amino acids. Germline V lookup: CDR1 DFQATT, CDR2 SNEGSKA (reference sequence). The CDR3 coding sequence is TGCAGCGTTAATTCCGGGACTAGCGGTTCCTACGAGCAGTACTTC. Its protein is CSVNSGTSGSYEQYF.

Turning to this clonotype: At one boundary the junction diverges from the germline segment, which might be a read error. The genes are TRBV10-3 and TRBJ2-4, with D possibly TRBD2 on 7 matching bases. The J call could be wrong; TRBJ2-7 is a better fit for the DNA end. Germline V CDR1 and CDR2: ENHRY, SYGVKD. CDR3 size: 15 residues. The CDR3 bases are TGTGCCAGCAGTCCCGAGGGGGGGACGACCTACGAGCAGTACTTC. Amino acid sequence: CASSPEGGTTYEQYF.

This clonotype appeared a few times. The chain combines TRBV7-9 with TRBJ2-1, with D possibly matching TRBD1 (5 bases). Germline assignment: CDR1 SEHNR and CDR2 FQNEAQ (reference sequence). The CDR3 sequence is 12 residues long. V dropped 5 bases and J dropped 10 bases, with 12 bases sitting between them. CDR3 sequence (DNA): TGTGCCAGCAGCCCCGGCGCAGGGGAGCAGTTCTTC. Its translation: CASSPGAGEQFF.